This entry lists 30 T cell receptor beta chains sequenced from one sample in a study of shared clonotypes between healthy human individuals. TCRdb keeps only in-frame clones here, not all; method: immunoSEQ multiplex PCR. This sample has a few hundred thousand clones, with roughly 96% found just once. The sequenced material came from memory CD8+ T cells sorted from blood. Subset: CD45RO+ cells pooled with CCR7-negative TemRA cells. These receptors all stem from a man aged 25 to 40 in good health.

The chain carries TRBV30 and TRBJ1-1; tentatively, D is TRBD1 (5 bases). Trimming left V 0 bases short and J 4 bases short, with 12 bases between. This CDR3 region has 14 residues. Germline values: CDR1 GTSNPN, CDR2 SVGIG (reference sequence). CDR3 bases: TGTGCCTGGAGTGTACAGGTATGGCTCACTGAAGCTTTCTTT. Its translation: CAWSVQVWLTEAFF.

The rearrangement uses TRBV28 and TRBJ2-7; TRBD2 aligns across 8 bases. The CDR3 is 20 residues long. Germline loops: CDR1 MDHEN, CDR2 SYDVKM. The V gene end was trimmed by 10 bases and the J gene end by 6 bases; junction bases not matched to a gene: 32. CDR3 sequence reads: CANPPYRYSSYREGRGEQYF. In DNA, the CDR3 is TGTGCCAACCCCCCTTACCGTTACTCTAGCTATCGGGAGGGCCGGGGCGAGCAGTACTTC.

This rearrangement joins TRBV7-9 to TRBJ1-5; TRBD1 matches at 7 bases. Germline V gene sequence: CDR1 SEHNR, CDR2 FQNEAQ (reference sequence). The CDR3 length is 16 residues. Trimming took 10 bases from V and 0 from J; bases not matched to a gene: 12. The DNA for the CDR3 is TGTGCCACTTCCACAGGGGCCCCCTATAGCAATCAGCCCCAGCATTTT. Translated: CATSTGAPYSNQPQHF.

V is TRBV4-2 and J is TRBJ2-3, with D hard to call. The V and J ends lost 0 bases and 2 bases respectively, with 9 bases between them. The CDR3 contains 15 residues. Germline V gives CDR1 LGHNA, CDR2 YNFKEQ. The CDR3 DNA follows: TGTGCCAGCAGCCAAGATGGGGTAAACACAGATACGCAGTATTTT. It codes for CASSQDGVNTDTQYF.

The V and J genes are TRBV6-1 and TRBJ2-7; TRBD1 matches at 7 bases. J lost 4 bases, V lost 4 bases, and 10 bases had no gene match. Germline-derived CDR1 and CDR2 are MNHNS and SASEGT. CDR3 length: 15 residues. The DNA for the CDR3 is TGTGCCAGCAGTGTGACAGGGCGCGCAGAGTACGAGCAGTACTTC. Translated, it gives CASSVTGRAEYEQYF.

V usage is TRBV30 and J usage is TRBJ2-3, with 9 bases matching TRBD2. This CDR3 spans 13 amino acids. With V trimmed by 1 base and J by 6 bases, 2 bases remained unmatched. The germline V gene encodes CDR1 GTSNPN and CDR2 SVGIG (reference sequence). DNA for the CDR3: TGTGCCTGGAGTGGCGGGGGGGTGGATACGCAGTATTTT. Amino acid sequence: CAWSGGGVDTQYF.

The V and J genes are TRBV4-2 and TRBJ2-2, with a tentative D call TRBD2 (6 bases). The V gene lost 4 bases and the J gene lost 6 bases, with 21 bases spanning the gap. Germline-derived CDR1 and CDR2 are LGHNA and YNFKEQ. This CDR3 is 17 amino acids long. The CDR3 spells CASSPRRARDNPGELFF. In nucleotides, the CDR3 is TGTGCCAGCAGCCCCCGGAGGGCGAGGGATAATCCCGGGGAGCTGTTTTTT.

The V and J genes are TRBV2 and TRBJ2-3, with D unclear. Deletions cut 6 bases from V and 2 bases from J, with 6 bases between. Germline CDR1 and CDR2: SNHLY and FYNNEI. The CDR3 totals 12 residues. The CDR3 spells CASSPFTDTQYF. Here the CDR3 DNA reads TGTGCCAGCAGCCCTTTCACAGATACGCAGTATTTT.

The V call is TRBV5-4, the J call TRBJ2-7; the match to TRBD2 covers 9 bases. The CDR3 consists of 13 residues. With 6 bases clipped from V and 3 bases from J, the junction kept 4 bases outside the gene matches. Germline V gene lookup returns CDR1 SGHNT and CDR2 YYREEE (reference sequence). CDR3 nucleotide sequence: TGTGCCAGCACGCTAGCGGGAAGCTACGAGCAGTACTTC. Protein product: CASTLAGSYEQYF.

The rearrangement links TRBV15 to TRBJ2-1, with D perhaps being TRBD1 or TRBD2 (5 bases each). Trimming took 0 bases from V and 10 from J, leaving 7 bases between them. Germline loops: CDR1 LNHNV, CDR2 YYDKDF (reference sequence). The CDR3 consists of 12 residues. CDR3 sequence reads: CATSRDRGEQFF. DNA of the CDR3: TGTGCCACCAGCAGAGATCGGGGCGAGCAGTTCTTC.

V gene TRBV29-1 combines with J gene TRBJ2-3; tentative D call: TRBD2 (5 bases). CDR3 length equals 15 residues. Per germline, CDR1 SQVTM and CDR2 ANQGSEA. The V gene lost 1 base and the J gene lost 4 bases, with 15 bases spanning the gap. The CDR3 sequence: CSVEAASPKADTQYF. In nucleotides, the CDR3 is TGCAGCGTTGAAGCCGCTAGCCCGAAGGCAGATACGCAGTATTTT.

The chain couples TRBV28 to TRBJ2-7, with D tentatively TRBD1 (5 bases). Germline lookup yields CDR1 MDHEN and CDR2 SYDVKM. CDR3 length: 15 residues. V was trimmed by 4 bases and J by 4 bases, leaving 17 bases between them. The chain's CDR3 is CASSSGFLGFYEQYF. The CDR3 bases are TGTGCCAGCAGTTCAGGGTTCCTGGGCTTTTACGAGCAGTACTTC.

The V gene is TRBV5-6, the J gene TRBJ2-2; no clear D gene. V lost 2 bases and J 4 bases, leaving 9 bases between the germline ends. The CDR3 length is 14 residues. The germline V gene has CDR1 SGHDT and CDR2 YYEEEE. The CDR3 nucleotides read TGTGCCAGCAGCTTAGCCAAGGGCACCGGGGAGCTGTTTTTT. Its protein product is CASSLAKGTGELFF.

V gene TRBV2 combines with J gene TRBJ2-3; no clear D gene. Trimming left V 1 base short and J 2 bases short, with 13 bases between. Germline V gene data show CDR1 as SNHLY and CDR2 as FYNNEI. There are 16 residues in the CDR3. The CDR3 sequence is CASSEGSAVFTDTQYF. CDR3 DNA sequence: TGTGCCAGCAGTGAAGGTAGTGCGGTCTTCACAGATACGCAGTATTTT.

The chain joins TRBV15 to TRBJ2-2; no definite D call. Germline loops: CDR1 LNHNV, CDR2 YYDKDF (reference sequence). The germline V and J ends were trimmed by 0 bases and 8 bases, with 10 bases remaining between them. The CDR3 is 14 residues long. The CDR3 DNA is TGTGCCACCAGCAGAGATAGGAGTACTGGGGAGCTGTTTTTT. This gives the protein CATSRDRSTGELFF.

The chain links TRBV11-2 to TRBJ2-7; D is possibly TRBD1 (6 bases). CDR1 is SGHAT and CDR2 is FQNNGV in the germline V gene. This CDR3 comprises 15 residues. Trimming removed 5 bases at V and 2 bases at J, with 16 bases between. CDR3: CASSPIVDSPYEQYF. In nucleotides, the CDR3 is TGTGCCAGCAGCCCTATAGTGGACAGCCCCTACGAGCAGTACTTC.

The V gene is TRBV19, the J gene TRBJ1-2, with 11 positions matching TRBD1. Germline CDR1 and CDR2: LNHDA and SQIVND (reference sequence). Trimming took 3 bases from V and 6 from J; bases not matched to a gene: 0. The CDR3 is 13 residues long. CDR3 DNA sequence: TGTGCCAGTAGTATGGGACAGGGGGATGGCTACACCTTC. It yields the protein CASSMGQGDGYTF. The entire variable domain, with the rest obtained from reference TRBV19 and TRBJ1-2, is as follows: DGGITQSPKYLFRKEGQNVTLSCEQNLNHDAMYWYRQDPGQGLRLIYYSQIVNDFQKGDIAEGYSVSREKKESFPLTVTSAQKNPTAFYLCASSMGQGDGYTFGSGTRLTVV.

CDR3 nucleotides: TGTGCCAGCAGCCACGGTCGGGGGTCGACTAATGAAAAACTGTTTTTT. It codes for CASSHGRGSTNEKLFF. The chain couples TRBV7-9 to TRBJ1-4, with D possibly matching TRBD1 (5 bases). Trimming left V 5 bases short and J 2 bases short, with 15 bases between. Looked up from germline, CDR1 is SEHNR and CDR2 is FQNEAQ (reference sequence). The CDR3 loop spans 16 amino acids.

The J gene is TRBJ2-1, the V gene TRBV7-9; unclear D gene. Between the trimmed V and J ends, which lost 1 base and 13 bases, there was a span of 8 bases. There are 11 residues in the CDR3. The germline V gene encodes CDR1 SEHNR and CDR2 FQNEAQ (reference sequence). The CDR3 spells CASSLDPSQFF. CDR3 nucleotides: TGTGCCAGCAGCTTAGACCCCTCACAGTTCTTC.

V and J are TRBV27 and TRBJ2-7, with TRBD1 as a possible D gene (5 bases). The CDR3 sequence is 15 residues long. V gave up 2 bases and J gave up 0 bases, with 11 bases separating them. Per germline, CDR1 MNHEY and CDR2 SMNVEV (reference sequence). The CDR3 DNA reads as TGTGCCAGCAGTTTACAGGGATATGGCTCCTACGAGCAGTACTTC. Encoded protein: CASSLQGYGSYEQYF.

The CDR3 DNA is TGTGCCAGCAGCGTGGAGGGAGGGCTGCAACCCATCACAGATACGCAGTATTTT. Amino acid sequence: CASSVEGGLQPITDTQYF. The chain carries TRBV9 and TRBJ2-3; 7 nucleotides line up with TRBD2. Germline V gene lookup returns CDR1 SGDLS and CDR2 YYNGEE. The CDR3 covers 18 residues. V trimming: 2 bases; J trimming: 2 bases; junction bases outside the gene matches: 14.

In regard to this clone: The junction does not match germline at one end; this may be a read error. The chain has TRBV7-8 and TRBJ2-7, with a tentative D call TRBD1 (7 bases). This CDR3 is built from 15 residues. Germline V lookup: CDR1 SGHVS, CDR2 FQNEAQ. The CDR3 DNA reads TGTGCCAGCAGCATAGCAGGGGGTAGGAGGGACGAGCAGTACTTC. It yields the protein CASSIAGGRRDEQYF.

The rearrangement uses TRBV2 and TRBJ1-4, with 11 nucleotides matching TRBD1. The CDR3 covers 18 residues. Germline V gene data show CDR1 as SNHLY and CDR2 as FYNNEI. V lost 6 bases and J lost 8; bases outside the gene matches: 17. The CDR3 bases are TGTGCCAGCAGGCGCCGTGGGGGAACCCGGGACAGGGGGGAAAAACTGTTTTTT. Translated, it gives CASRRRGGTRDRGEKLFF.

V gene TRBV11-2 combines with J gene TRBJ1-3; weak D call: TRBD1 (5 bases). The CDR3 has 14 residues. Germline V lookup: CDR1 SGHAT, CDR2 FQNNGV. Trimming removed 5 bases from V and 0 bases from J, with 8 bases in between. CDR3 loop: CASSLTDSGNTIYF. CDR3 coding DNA: TGTGCCAGCAGCCTGACAGACTCTGGAAACACCATATATTTT.

Regarding this clone: Other DNA variants within this sample encode the same CDR3. The chain joins TRBV6-5 to TRBJ1-5; D call uncertain. This CDR3 has 13 residues. V was clipped by 2 bases and J by 7 bases, with 9 bases between them. Germline loops: CDR1 MNHEY, CDR2 SVGAGI. Here the CDR3 reads CASSYGGNQPQHF. The CDR3 nucleotides read TGTGCCAGCAGTTACGGTGGTAACCAGCCCCAGCATTTT.

Regarding this clone: This specimen includes other DNA sequences encoding the same CDR3. The rearrangement joins TRBV6-5 to TRBJ2-7; D remains ambiguous. This CDR3 spans 13 amino acids. Germline CDR1 MNHEY, CDR2 SVGAGI. Between the trimmed V and J ends, which lost 0 bases and 3 bases, there was a span of 6 bases. The CDR3 loop reads CASSYSDGYEQYF. CDR3 coding DNA: TGTGCCAGCAGTTACTCAGACGGCTACGAGCAGTACTTC.

The chain couples TRBV9 to TRBJ1-5; the D gene is possibly TRBD1 (6 bases). Looked up from germline, CDR1 is SGDLS and CDR2 is YYNGEE. V was cut by 3 bases and J by 7 bases, with 14 bases left in between. The CDR3 consists of 14 residues. The CDR3 DNA sequence: TGTGCCAGCAGCGAAGGACAGTCGAAACAGCCCCAGCATTTT. Protein sequence: CASSEGQSKQPQHF. Full variable domain (outside the CDR3, taken from reference TRBV9 and TRBJ1-5): DSGVTQTPKHLITATGQRVTLRCSPRSGDLSVYWYQQSLDQGLQFLIQYYNGEERAKGNILERFSAQQFPDLHSELNLSSLELGDSALYFCASSEGQSKQPQHFGDGTRLSIL.

The chain couples TRBV5-1 to TRBJ2-5, with 13 positions matching TRBD2. After removal of 4 bases from V and 4 bases from J, the junction contained 10 bases not matched to a gene. Germline V gives CDR1 SGHRS, CDR2 YFSETQ. This CDR3 is built from 17 residues. CDR3 sequence reads: CASSPDQLAGGGETQYF. The CDR3 region has the DNA TGCGCCAGCAGCCCAGACCAACTAGCGGGAGGGGGAGAGACCCAGTACTTC.

This chain links TRBV10-3 with TRBJ2-1, with TRBD2 identical over 9 bases. The V and J ends lost 2 bases and 5 bases, in that order; junction bases with no gene match: 13. From germline, CDR1 is ENHRY and CDR2 SYGVKD. This CDR3 is 18 amino acids long. The CDR3 loop reads CAISEPKGHRGRDNEQFF. CDR3 DNA: TGTGCCATCAGTGAGCCAAAAGGGCACCGCGGGAGGGACAATGAGCAGTTCTTC.

The V and J genes are TRBV10-3 and TRBJ2-2; 11 positions match TRBD2. This CDR3 comprises 16 residues. The ends lost 8 bases at V and 5 bases at J; junction bases unmatched: 10. Germline V gene data show CDR1 as ENHRY and CDR2 as SYGVKD. This CDR3 reads CAIGGTSGSGTGELFF. The CDR3 nucleotides read TGTGCCATCGGGGGTACTAGCGGGAGTGGTACCGGGGAGCTGTTTTTT.